These 10 T cell receptor beta chains share one sample of origin, sequenced in a study of somatic mutations in cytotoxic T cells in rheumatoid arthritis. Only in-frame clones appear in the TCRdb table, and some are missing; sequencing was by immunoSEQ multiplex PCR. The data show 25,000 to 30,000 clones, more than 75% seen once. Sequences were obtained from CD8+ T cells sorted from blood. The source is a man in his forties or fifties in good health.

V and J are TRBV7-9 and TRBJ1-1; unclear D gene. In germline, CDR1 is SEHNR, CDR2 FQNEAQ (reference sequence). Deletions cut 0 bases from V and 0 bases from J, with 5 bases between. CDR3 size: 14 residues. CDR3 residues: CASSLADLNTEAFF. CDR3 sequence (DNA): TGTGCCAGCAGCTTAGCAGATTTGAACACTGAAGCTTTCTTT.

The V gene is TRBV6-1, the J gene TRBJ2-6; TRBD1 agrees at 7 bases. This CDR3 contains 16 residues. Per the germline V gene, CDR1 is MNHNS and CDR2 is SASEGT. The V and J ends lost 2 bases and 0 bases, in that order; junction bases with no gene match: 1. The CDR3 here is CASSERQGSGANVLTF. CDR3 nucleotides: TGTGCCAGCAGTGAACGACAGGGCTCTGGGGCCAACGTCCTGACTTTC.

V and J are TRBV6-8 and TRBJ2-7, with D perhaps TRBD2 (6 bases). CDR1 and CDR2 from the germline V gene are MNHGY and SAAAGT. The CDR3 runs to 13 residues. V gave up 8 bases and J gave up 3 bases, with 14 bases separating them. DNA of the CDR3: TGTGCCAGCCGGGACTCAGACTTCTACGAGCAGTACTTC. It encodes CASRDSDFYEQYF.

The chain links TRBV6-1 to TRBJ2-3, with 7 bases lining up with TRBD2. The J segment lost 4 bases and the V segment lost 0 bases, leaving 4 bases of the junction unmatched. The CDR3 covers 15 residues. Germline V gene lookup returns CDR1 MNHNS and CDR2 SASEGT. Here the CDR3 DNA reads TGTGCCAGCAGTGAAGCGGGAGGGTATTCAGATACGCAGTATTTT. Amino acids: CASSEAGGYSDTQYF.

In its sample, this clone was seen a few times. V gene TRBV5-1 combines with J gene TRBJ1-1, with a tentative D call TRBD1 (6 bases). This CDR3 region has 15 residues. V lost 4 bases, J lost 1 base, and 14 bases lay in between. The germline V gene encodes CDR1 SGHRS and CDR2 YFSETQ. Written as DNA, the CDR3 is TGCGCCAGCAGCCCGGGGGGCAGGACGAACACTGAAGCTTTCTTT. This gives the protein CASSPGGRTNTEAFF.

The chain has TRBV15 and TRBJ1-5; D is unclear. Germline V gene sequence: CDR1 LNHNV, CDR2 YYDKDF (reference sequence). The CDR3 consists of 14 residues. V was shortened by 1 base and J by 4 bases, with 8 bases between the two germline ends. The CDR3 spells CATSRGTENQPQHF. CDR3 in DNA: TGTGCCACCAGCAGAGGAACGGAGAATCAGCCCCAGCATTTT. The entire variable domain, with the rest obtained from reference TRBV15 and TRBJ1-5, is as follows: DAMVIQNPRYQVTQFGKPVTLSCSQTLNHNVMYWYQQKSSQAPKLLFHYYDKDFNNEADTPDNFQSRRPNTSFCFLDIRSPGLGDTAMYLCATSRGTENQPQHFGDGTRLSIL.

Here the CDR3 DNA reads TGTGCCAGCAGCTTTTCGGCAACTAATGAAAAACTGTTTTTT. Translated, it gives CASSFSATNEKLFF. This chain connects TRBV7-9 to TRBJ1-4; D not resolved. V was clipped by 3 bases and J by 0 bases, with 5 bases between them. Germline loops: CDR1 SEHNR, CDR2 FQNEAQ (reference sequence). The CDR3 has 14 residues.

This chain joins TRBV5-1 and TRBJ1-3; D perhaps matches TRBD1 (5 bases). V was trimmed by 4 bases and J by 0 bases, leaving 11 bases between them. Germline values: CDR1 SGHRS, CDR2 YFSETQ. This CDR3 is built from 15 residues. CDR3 DNA sequence: TGCGCCAGCAGCGAGGGACGGATCTCTGGAAACACCATATATTTT. Translating gives CASSEGRISGNTIYF.

The chain combines TRBV5-4 with TRBJ2-7; possible D gene TRBD1, 6 bases. Germline V gene sequence: CDR1 SGHNT, CDR2 YYREEE (reference sequence). CDR3 length: 13 amino acids. The V and J ends lost 2 bases and 1 base respectively, with 7 bases between them. The CDR3 sequence: CASSFRGSYEQYF. The CDR3 region has the DNA TGTGCCAGCAGCTTCAGGGGTTCCTACGAGCAGTACTTC.

J is TRBJ2-1 and V is TRBV23-1; D gene ambiguous. Being an ORF, TRBV23-1 has a function that is uncertain. This CDR3 has 9 amino acids. V was clipped by 6 bases and J by 9 bases, with 3 bases between them. The CDR3 region is CASSLEQFF. CDR3 coding DNA: TGCGCCAGCAGCCTTGAGCAGTTCTTC.